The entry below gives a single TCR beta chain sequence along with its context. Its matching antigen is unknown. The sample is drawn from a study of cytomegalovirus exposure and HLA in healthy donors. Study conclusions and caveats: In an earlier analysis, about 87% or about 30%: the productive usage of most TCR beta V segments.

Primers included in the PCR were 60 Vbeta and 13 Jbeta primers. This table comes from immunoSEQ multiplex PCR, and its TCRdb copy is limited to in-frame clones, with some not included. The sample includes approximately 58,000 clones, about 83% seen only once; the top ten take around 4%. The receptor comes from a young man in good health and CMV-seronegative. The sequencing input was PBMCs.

The CDR3 DNA reads as TGTGCCAGCAGCTCGCGGGACAGGGTATTGGGTAACTATGGCTACACCTTC. Translating gives CASSSRDRVLGNYGYTF. The gene calls are TRBV5-6 and TRBJ1-2; 9 bases agree with TRBD1. The ends lost 3 bases at V and 1 base at J; junction bases unmatched: 10. This CDR3 contains 17 residues. The V gene's germline CDR1 is SGHDT and CDR2 YYEEEE. The whole variable domain, filled in from reference TRBV5-6 and TRBJ1-2, reads DAGVTQSPTHLIKTRGQQVTLRCSPKSGHDTVSWYQQALGQGPQFIFQYYEEEERQRGNFPDRFSGHQFPNYSSELNVNALLLGDSALYLCASSSRDRVLGNYGYTFGSGTRLTVV.